These T cell receptor beta chains were read from a single sample in a study of T cells after yellow fever vaccination. TCRdb redid the calling of the 5' RACE reads with MiXCR, one entry per CDR3 protein. The sample has more than 110,000 distinct CDR3 sequences, about 6.9% seen once. Here the sequenced sample was CD4+ T cells sorted from PBMCs, taken 10 days after the yellow fever booster vaccination. The receptors were gathered from a man in his thirties or forties who received the YFV17D yellow fever vaccine. The conserved cysteine and the conserved F or W are not part of the CDR3 here.

v_call cdr3_length cdr3_aa
TRBV4-3 11 ASSQDPNTEQY
TRBV6-2/TRBV6-3 11 ASSYGSQETQY
TRBV4-3 13 ASSQQRERGYEQY
TRBV5-1 13 ASSWQGQGGETQY
TRBV20-1 12 SARDGVGDYGYT
TRBV3-1 9 ASSQEMAQY
TRBV6-5 16 ASSYRFGGRAGSDEQF
TRBV5-1 14 ASSLGSGGFQETQY
TRBV14 11 ASSQRRGEKLF
TRBV7-9 13 ASSSTGSTNEKLF
TRBV7-2 13 ASSLVEGRGTEAF
TRBV20-1 10 RGGLAGYEQY
TRBV7-8 11 ASSLGWGYGYT
TRBV5-5 13 ASSPGHRVNQPQH
TRBV7-2 13 ASSSTGKVAYEQY
TRBV20-1 10 SFLSSTDTQY
TRBV6-2/TRBV6-3 14 ASRRLENKHNYEQY
TRBV5-4 14 ASSLGLQGGNTEAF
TRBV20-1 15 CAVRYGTGMMNTEAF
TRBV5-1 14 ASSGGAAMSTGELF
TRBV19 13 ASSIMFGLNNEQF
TRBV18 12 ASSRQGFNQPQH